This T cell receptor beta chain was profiled in a study of blood T cell repertoires in COVID-19. The germline CDR1 and CDR2 sequences are SGHRS and YFSETQ. CDR3 length: 13 residues. V was shortened by 6 bases and J by 3 bases, with 12 bases between the two germline ends. In this sample, this clone turned up a few times. In the original analysis: Amplified reference gene primers provided the basis for estimating nucleated cell counts. This table comes from immunoSEQ multiplex PCR, and its TCRdb copy is limited to in-frame clones, with some not included. Clone size and the V and J calls come from that table; the DNA yielded D and trimming. The sample carries 200,000 to 250,000 clones, 75% to 85% recorded once.

This chain links TRBV5-1 with TRBJ1-2, with a possible D match to TRBD1 (5 bases). The receptor was derived from a woman of 80 years or more with COVID-19, enrolled during active disease. The sample taken for sequencing was peripheral blood. CDR3 in amino acids: CASKQGSDYGYTF. The CDR3 DNA reads TGCGCCAGCAAGCAGGGTAGTGACTATGGCTACACCTTC.